Included here is one T cell receptor (beta chain) sequence, with context. Libraries were prepared by immunoSEQ multiplex PCR; TCRdb keeps only in-frame clonotypes and omits some of them. The data contain roughly 150,000 clones, about 93% of them singletons. These data belong to a study of control samples from healthy donors and cancer patients. From germline, CDR1 is LNHDA and CDR2 SQIVND (reference sequence). V gave up 1 base and J gave up 3 bases, with 12 bases separating them. The CDR3 is 15 residues long. This TCR was recovered from a man aged 50 to 60 in good health. V gene TRBV19 combines with J gene TRBJ1-1; TRBD1 might be the D (6 bases). Sequencing input: blood. The CDR3 protein is CASSIVGRGDTEAFF. The CDR3 DNA follows: TGTGCCAGTAGTATAGTGGGCAGGGGCGACACTGAAGCTTTCTTT.